This T cell receptor (beta chain) was documented in a study of T cells expressing NK-cell markers. Study context: The study drew TCR beta repertoires from sorted CD3+CD56+NKG2C+, CD3+CD56+NKG2C- and CD3+CD56-NKG2C+ T cells. HCMV seropositivity characterized most of the eight sequenced donors, and seronegativity one. Broader study findings: Four donors showed these clonotypes also leading the CD3+CD56-NKG2C+ fraction.

The CDR3 loop spans 13 amino acids. In germline, CDR1 is MNHEY, CDR2 SVGAGI. The authors made TCR beta cDNA libraries by 5'RACE template switching. This switching added a universal primer site and UMIs. TCRdb reprocessed the 5' RACE reads; each CDR3 protein has one entry and no DNA is given. The sample shows about 460,000 distinct CDR3 sequences, and 1.4% to 1.5% sits with its ten largest clones. For this clonotype: Its antigen is as yet unknown.

Sequencing used blood T cells: a sorted CD56 or NKG2C T cell subset, CD4+ or CD8+ T cells, or bulk PBMC T cells (not recorded which). The TCR sequence derives from a woman between 45 and 65 years old in good health. The gene calls are TRBV6-5 and TRBJ1-1. The CDR3 reads CASSYSGRSEAFF.